The sequence of this T cell receptor beta chain was determined in a study of T-cell memory formation after mild COVID-19. This clonotype was recorded a few times. The target antigen is unknown. Study-wide findings and caveats: Clones that contracted clustered mainly in CM and EM if CD4+ and in EMRA if CD8+.

V lost 6 bases to trimming and J lost 3 bases, with 15 bases between them. This CDR3 has 14 amino acids. Germline CDR1 SEHNR, CDR2 FQNEAQ (reference sequence). Constant-segment primers and 5'RACE yielded cDNA libraries for TCR alpha and TCR beta, each carrying sample barcodes and UMIs. In TCRdb, the 5' RACE reads were re-called with MiXCR into one record per CDR3 protein. The table includes roughly 610,000 distinct CDR3 sequences, around 16% detected once. The chain has TRBV7-9 and TRBJ2-7, with D uncertain. Material for sequencing was PBMCs or a T cell subset sorted from them (not recorded which). The TCR sequence derives from an adult woman who had mild COVID-19 (a few samples of this study predate the infection). Cell type and time point are not known. The CDR3 is CASSNNGPNYEQYF. The CDR3 DNA sequence: TGTGCCAGCAGTAATAACGGGCCGAACTACGAGCAGTACTTC.